In its sample, the clone carrying this T cell receptor (beta chain) was seen once. This record belongs to a study of shared clonotypes between healthy human individuals. Method: immunoSEQ multiplex PCR; TCRdb's copy keeps in-frame clones and lacks some. The sample holds 550,000 to 850,000 clones; over 65% are singletons and the top ten take roughly 1.7%. The sequence came from a woman between 25 and 40 years old in good health. Sequencing was done on a sample of memory CD4+ T cells sorted from blood. Subset described: CD45RA-negative fraction.

CDR3 nucleotides: TGCGCCAGCAGCTCCGGACAGGGGAGTACGTACAATGAGCAGTTCTTC. Translation gives CASSSGQGSTYNEQFF. The rearrangement joins TRBV5-1 to TRBJ2-1; 9 bases map to TRBD1. V shed 3 bases and J 4 bases; nucleotides not matched to a gene: 8. This CDR3 is built from 16 residues. CDR1 is SGHRS, CDR2 YFSETQ, per germline.